Listed below are T cell receptor beta chains from one sample, sequenced in a study of siplizumab effects on memory and regulatory T cells. Here immunoSEQ multiplex PCR was the method, and the copy in TCRdb shows in-frame clones only, minus some. This sample has more than 75,000 clones, with roughly 96% found just once. Material: naive CD4+ T cells sorted from blood. Receptor source: a human donor in good health. Both conserved end residues are part of each CDR3. The D gene is left open where the match is weak. Clone size, where shown, is once, few, many, or a class for clones that have expanded.

J gene | V gene | D gene | clone size | CDR3 protein | CDR3 DNA
TRBJ2-5 | TRBV29-1 | . | once | CSVTRQHQETQYF | TGCAGCGTTACTCGACAGCACCAAGAGACCCAGTACTTC
TRBJ1-2 | TRBV12-5 | TRBD1 | . | CASGSGTEAYGYTF | TGTGCTAGTGGTTCAGGGACAGAAGCCTATGGCTACACCTTC
TRBJ1-2 | TRBV5-5 | . | . | CASSLVSRTDFNYGYTF | TGTGCCAGCAGCTTGGTCTCCCGGACAGACTTTAACTATGGCTACACCTTC
TRBJ1-1 | TRBV6-5 | . | . | CASGFRVNTEAFF | TGTGCCAGCGGGTTCAGGGTGAACACTGAAGCTTTCTTT
TRBJ2-1 | TRBV4-2 | TRBD2 | . | CASSQVVAGLNEQFF | TGTGCCAGCAGCCAAGTTGTAGCGGGCCTCAATGAGCAGTTCTTC
TRBJ2-7 | TRBV15 | . | . | CATSRSGRSDYEQYF | TGTGCCACCAGCAGATCCGGGAGATCGGACTACGAGCAGTACTTC
TRBJ1-6 | TRBV27 | . | . | CASSQTGGENSPLHF | TGTGCCAGCAGCCAGACGGGGGGCGAAAATTCACCCCTCCACTTT
TRBJ1-1 | TRBV18 | TRBD1 | . | CATSSGGEKTEAFF | TGTGCCACCTCATCAGGGGGCGAGAAGACTGAAGCTTTCTTT
TRBJ1-2 | TRBV4-2 | . | . | CASSQGRGGYTF | TGTGCCAGCAGCCAGGGCAGGGGTGGCTACACCTTC
TRBJ1-2 | TRBV2 | . | . | CANQATVNYGYTF | TGTGCCAACCAGGCGACAGTAAACTATGGCTACACCTTC
TRBJ1-1 | TRBV18 | . | . | CASSPSIVKGDTEAFF | TGTGCCAGCTCACCCTCAATCGTGAAAGGGGACACTGAAGCTTTCTTT
TRBJ2-1 | TRBV5-1 | TRBD2 | . | CASSFSGGYSYNEQFF | TGCGCCAGCAGCTTTAGCGGGGGATACTCCTACAATGAGCAGTTCTTC
TRBJ2-5 | TRBV29-1 | TRBD2 | . | CSVGTIETQYF | TGCAGCGTCGGGACTATTGAGACCCAGTACTTC
TRBJ1-2 | TRBV5-6 | TRBD1 | . | CASSVDRGAGGYTF | TGTGCCAGCAGCGTGGACAGGGGAGCGGGGGGCTACACCTTC
TRBJ2-5 | TRBV5-8 | . | . | CASSRRQTQETQYF | TGTGCCAGCAGTAGAAGACAGACCCAAGAGACCCAGTACTTC
TRBJ2-2 | TRBV11-3 | TRBD1 | . | CATQKGGQGGTGELFF | TGTGCCACCCAAAAAGGGGGACAGGGCGGGACCGGGGAGCTGTTTTTT
TRBJ2-7 | TRBV5-4 | . | . | CASSLRGEQYF | TGTGCCAGCAGCTTGCGTGGCGAGCAGTACTTC
TRBJ2-1 | TRBV30 | . | . | CASQGPPPYNEQFF | TGTGCCTCCCAGGGGCCTCCACCTTACAATGAGCAGTTCTTC
TRBJ2-7 | TRBV6-6 | . | . | CASSYSGDISYEQYF | TGTGCCAGCAGTTACTCGGGGGACATCTCCTACGAGCAGTACTTC
TRBJ2-3 | TRBV19 | . | . | CASTAGPTDTQYF | TGTGCCAGTACGGCAGGGCCCACAGATACGCAGTATTTT
TRBJ2-2 | TRBV4-1 | TRBD1 | . | CASSVRGDRGFGTGELFF | TGCGCCAGCAGCGTTAGAGGGGACAGGGGGTTCGGTACCGGGGAGCTGTTTTTT
TRBJ1-1 | TRBV14 | . | . | CASSQLHSEAFF | TGTGCCAGCAGCCAACTGCATTCTGAAGCTTTCTTT
TRBJ1-4 | TRBV27 | . | . | CASSEQGFSGEKLFF | TGTGCCAGCAGTGAGCAGGGTTTTTCTGGCGAAAAACTGTTTTTT
TRBJ2-7 | TRBV5-1 | TRBD1 | . | CASSVTGHNEQYF | TGCGCCAGCAGCGTGACAGGGCACAACGAGCAGTACTTC
TRBJ2-2 | TRBV5-6 | . | . | CASSLRRAGRDTGELFF | TGTGCCAGCAGCTTGAGGAGGGCGGGGCGGGACACCGGGGAGCTGTTTTTT